The clone carrying this T cell receptor beta chain was seen a few times. The antigen remains undetermined. This sample was taken from a study of cytomegalovirus exposure and HLA in healthy donors. Study-level results: In vitro work confirmed that a few CMV-associated chains recognize CMV antigens.

Both 60 Vbeta primers and 13 Jbeta primers went into the PCR. In the source study's methods: As a later analysis found, there were 78 million or so unique TCR beta chains, of which around 10 million were shared. Using immunoSEQ multiplex PCR, the repertoire was profiled, and TCRdb retains in-frame clones only, with some absent. V and J calls and clone size are as listed in that table; D and trimming were resolved from the DNA. Of some 130,000 clones listed, approximately 86% are singletons. This receptor was obtained from a boy aged 5-17 years in good health and CMV-seronegative. The source material was PBMCs.

CDR3 sequence: CASSRLGVNTEAFF. The CDR3 bases are TGTGCCAGCAGTCGATTAGGGGTGAACACTGAAGCTTTCTTT. The V gene is TRBV6-1, the J gene TRBJ1-1, with D possibly matching TRBD1 (5 bases). The CDR3 has 14 residues. From germline, CDR1 is MNHNS and CDR2 SASEGT. The V end lost 5 bases, the J end lost 0 bases, and 10 bases lay between the germline ends.